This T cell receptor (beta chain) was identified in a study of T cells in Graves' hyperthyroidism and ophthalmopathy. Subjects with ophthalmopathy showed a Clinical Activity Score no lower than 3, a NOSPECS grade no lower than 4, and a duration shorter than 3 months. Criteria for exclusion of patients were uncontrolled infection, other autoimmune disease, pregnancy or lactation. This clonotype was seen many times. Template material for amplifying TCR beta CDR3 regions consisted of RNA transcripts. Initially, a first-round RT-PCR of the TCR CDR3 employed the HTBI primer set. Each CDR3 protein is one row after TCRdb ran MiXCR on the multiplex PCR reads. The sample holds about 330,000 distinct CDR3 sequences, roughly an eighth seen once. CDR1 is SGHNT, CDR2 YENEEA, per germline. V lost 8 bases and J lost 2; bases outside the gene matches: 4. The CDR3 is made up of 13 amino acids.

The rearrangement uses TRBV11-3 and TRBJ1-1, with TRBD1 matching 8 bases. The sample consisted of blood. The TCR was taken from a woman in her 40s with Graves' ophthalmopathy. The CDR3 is CASDRGGNTEAFF. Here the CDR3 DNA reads TGTGCCAGCGACAGGGGAGGAAACACTGAAGCTTTCTTT.